This note documents a single TCR beta chain sequence. Antigen: not known. V lost 1 base, J lost 11 bases, and 6 bases lay in between. The CDR3 has 11 residues. CDR1 and CDR2 (germline): SNHLY, FYNNEI. Researchers ran the PCR with 60 Vbeta and 13 Jbeta primers. The method was immunoSEQ multiplex PCR; TCRdb's version includes in-frame clones alone and lacks a portion of them. Of more than 150,000 clones in the sample, more than 70% are singletons; the top ten hold 0.38%. This sample is drawn from a study of cytomegalovirus exposure and HLA in healthy donors. Study information: Earlier work reported some 110 million unique TCR beta sequences from 180 million or so T cells.

Notes on the study in general: A later analysis by the authors found several of the most significant clusters apparently linked to common viral pathogens.

Sequencing was carried out using PBMCs. The V call is TRBV2, the J call TRBJ2-4; D is undetermined. The TCR sequence derives from a boy aged 2 to 9 in good health and CMV-seronegative. CDR3 nucleotides: TGTGCCAGCAGTGAAGTCCGGGTTCAGTACTTC. Its protein is CASSEVRVQYF.